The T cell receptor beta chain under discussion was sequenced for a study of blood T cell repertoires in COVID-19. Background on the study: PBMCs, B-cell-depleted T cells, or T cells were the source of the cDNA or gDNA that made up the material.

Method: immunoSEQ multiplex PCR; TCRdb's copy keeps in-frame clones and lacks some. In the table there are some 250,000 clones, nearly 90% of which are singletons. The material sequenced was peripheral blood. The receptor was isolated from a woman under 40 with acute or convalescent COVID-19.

The DNA of the CDR3 is TGTGCCAGCTCACCACGAAACAGGGAGAACACTGAAGCTTTCTTT. Translated, it gives CASSPRNRENTEAFF. V gene TRBV18 combines with J gene TRBJ1-1; a possible D gene is TRBD1 (6 bases). The CDR3 is 15 amino acids. The germline CDR1 and CDR2 sequences are KGHSH and LQKENI. Trimming cost V 1 base and J 1 base, with 10 bases left between them.